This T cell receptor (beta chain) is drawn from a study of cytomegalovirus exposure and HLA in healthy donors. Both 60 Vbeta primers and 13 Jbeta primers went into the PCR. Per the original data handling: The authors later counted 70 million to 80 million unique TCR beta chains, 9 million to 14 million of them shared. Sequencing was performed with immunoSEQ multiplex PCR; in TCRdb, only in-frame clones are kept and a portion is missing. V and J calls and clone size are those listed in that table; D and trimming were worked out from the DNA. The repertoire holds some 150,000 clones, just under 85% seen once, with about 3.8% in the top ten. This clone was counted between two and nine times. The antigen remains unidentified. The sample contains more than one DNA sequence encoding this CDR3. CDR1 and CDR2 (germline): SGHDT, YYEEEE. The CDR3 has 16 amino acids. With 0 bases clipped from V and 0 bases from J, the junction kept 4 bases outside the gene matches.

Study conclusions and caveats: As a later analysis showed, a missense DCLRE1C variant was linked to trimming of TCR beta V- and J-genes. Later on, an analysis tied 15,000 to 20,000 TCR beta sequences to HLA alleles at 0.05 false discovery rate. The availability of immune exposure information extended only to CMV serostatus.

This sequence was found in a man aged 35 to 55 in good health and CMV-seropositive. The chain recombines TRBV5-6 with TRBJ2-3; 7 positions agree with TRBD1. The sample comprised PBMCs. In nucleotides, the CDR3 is TGTGCCAGCAGCTTGGGGACAGGCCTTAGCACAGATACGCAGTATTTT. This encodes CASSLGTGLSTDTQYF.